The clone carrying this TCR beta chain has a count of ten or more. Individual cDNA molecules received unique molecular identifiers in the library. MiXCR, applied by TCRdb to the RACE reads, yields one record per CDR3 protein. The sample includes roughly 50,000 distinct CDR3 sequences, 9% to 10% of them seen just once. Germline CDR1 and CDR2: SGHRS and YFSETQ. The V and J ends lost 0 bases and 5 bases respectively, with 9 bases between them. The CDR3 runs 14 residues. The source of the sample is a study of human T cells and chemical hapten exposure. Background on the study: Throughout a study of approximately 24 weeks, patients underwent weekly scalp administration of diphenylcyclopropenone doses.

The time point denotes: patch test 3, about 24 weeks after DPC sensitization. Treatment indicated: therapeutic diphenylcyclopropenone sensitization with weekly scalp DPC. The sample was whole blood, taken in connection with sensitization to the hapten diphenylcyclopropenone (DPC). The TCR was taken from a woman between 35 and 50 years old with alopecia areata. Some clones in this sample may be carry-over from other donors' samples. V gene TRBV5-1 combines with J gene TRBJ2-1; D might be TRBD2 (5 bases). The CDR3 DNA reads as TGCGCCAGCAGCTTGGGCGGACTCAACAATGAGCAGTTCTTC. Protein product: CASSLGGLNNEQFF.